The text below deals with one TCR beta chain. Its antigen is undetermined. The authors reverse transcribed roughly 0.45 to 1 ug RNA with random hexamers. Each CDR3 protein gets one entry after TCRdb re-called the immunoSEQ multiplex PCR reads with MiXCR. The top ten hold 0.16% of the sample, which has around 170,000 distinct CDR3 sequences, 95% seen once. This entry is derived from a study of CD8 T cells in Susac syndrome. Study-level information: Patients with Susac syndrome, at blood draw, were therapy-naive, on corticosteroids, or on intravenous immunoglobulin alone.

V was pared by 0 bases and J by 6 bases, with 8 bases between. CDR3 length equals 13 residues. CDR1 is GTSNPN, CDR2 SVGIG, per germline (reference sequence). Study results and caveats: The greatest CD8+ clonal expansion in Susac occurred in TEMRA cells and in active patients. The authors acknowledged that their TCR sequencing and HLA analysis involved a relatively small number of individuals.

The receptor's source is a human donor with Susac syndrome. V and J are TRBV30 and TRBJ2-2; D possibly corresponds to TRBD2 (6 bases). Sequenced material: CD8+ T cells from PBMCs. The CDR3 DNA sequence: TGTGCCTGGAGTGTAACTAGCTCCGGGGAGCTGTTTTTT. Amino acid sequence: CAWSVTSSGELFF.